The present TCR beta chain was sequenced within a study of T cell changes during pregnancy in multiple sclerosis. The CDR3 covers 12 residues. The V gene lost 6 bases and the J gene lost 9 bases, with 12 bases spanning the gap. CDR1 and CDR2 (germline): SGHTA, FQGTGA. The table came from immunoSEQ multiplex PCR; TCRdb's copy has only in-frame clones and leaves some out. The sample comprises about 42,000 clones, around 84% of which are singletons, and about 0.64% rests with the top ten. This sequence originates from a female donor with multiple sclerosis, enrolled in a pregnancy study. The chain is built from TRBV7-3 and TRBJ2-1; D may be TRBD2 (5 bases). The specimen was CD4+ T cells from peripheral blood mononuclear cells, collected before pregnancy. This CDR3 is CASSRGMGEQFF. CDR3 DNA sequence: TGTGCCAGCAGTAGAGGGATGGGTGAGCAGTTCTTC.